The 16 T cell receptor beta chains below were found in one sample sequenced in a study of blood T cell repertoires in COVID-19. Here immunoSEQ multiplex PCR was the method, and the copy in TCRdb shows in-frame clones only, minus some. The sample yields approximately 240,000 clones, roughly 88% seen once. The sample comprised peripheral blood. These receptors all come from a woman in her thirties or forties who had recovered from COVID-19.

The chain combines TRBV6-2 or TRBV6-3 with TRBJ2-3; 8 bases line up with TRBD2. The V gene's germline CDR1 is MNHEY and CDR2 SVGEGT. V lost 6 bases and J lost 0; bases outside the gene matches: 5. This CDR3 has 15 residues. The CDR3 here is CASSRGGASTDTQYF. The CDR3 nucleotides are TGTGCCAGCAGCCGGGGGGGCGCTAGCACAGATACGCAGTATTTT.

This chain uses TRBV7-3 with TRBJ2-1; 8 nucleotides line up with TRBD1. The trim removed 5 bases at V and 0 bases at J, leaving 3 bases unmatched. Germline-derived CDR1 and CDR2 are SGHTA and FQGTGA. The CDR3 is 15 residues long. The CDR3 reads CASSRDRGSYNEQFF. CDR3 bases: TGTGCCAGCAGCCGAGACAGGGGCTCCTACAATGAGCAGTTCTTC.

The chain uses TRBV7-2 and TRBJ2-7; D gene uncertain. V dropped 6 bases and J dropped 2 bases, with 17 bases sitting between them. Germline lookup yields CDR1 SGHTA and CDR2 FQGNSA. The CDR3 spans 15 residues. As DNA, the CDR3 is TGTGCCAGCAGTCATCTTAACCTTGGCACCTACGAGCAGTACTTC. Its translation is CASSHLNLGTYEQYF.

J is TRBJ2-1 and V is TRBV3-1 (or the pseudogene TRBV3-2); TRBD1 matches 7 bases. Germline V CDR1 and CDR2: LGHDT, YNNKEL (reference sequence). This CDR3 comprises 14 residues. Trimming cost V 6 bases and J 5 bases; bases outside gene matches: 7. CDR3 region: CASRKQGIDNEQFF. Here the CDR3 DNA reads TGTGCCAGCAGGAAACAGGGGATCGACAATGAGCAGTTCTTC.

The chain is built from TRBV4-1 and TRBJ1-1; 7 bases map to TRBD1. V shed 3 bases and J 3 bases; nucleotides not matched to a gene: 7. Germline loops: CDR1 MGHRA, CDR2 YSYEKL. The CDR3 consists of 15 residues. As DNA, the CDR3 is TGCGCCAGCAGCCAGGACCCACAGGGGTACACTGAAGCTTTCTTT. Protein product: CASSQDPQGYTEAFF.

DNA of the CDR3: TGTGCCAGCGGGCGTTACTTGAATGAAAAACTGTTTTTT. It is translated as CASGRYLNEKLFF. The rearrangement joins TRBV6-5 to TRBJ1-4, with D unclear. The CDR3 has 13 amino acids. Germline-derived CDR1 and CDR2 are MNHEY and SVGAGI. Trimming took 8 bases from V and 5 from J, leaving 12 bases between them.

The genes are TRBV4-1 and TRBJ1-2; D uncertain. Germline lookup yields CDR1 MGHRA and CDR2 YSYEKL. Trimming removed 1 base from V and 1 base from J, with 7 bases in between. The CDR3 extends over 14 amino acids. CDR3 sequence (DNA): TGCGCCAGCAGCCAAGCACAGATTAACTATGGCTACACCTTC. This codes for CASSQAQINYGYTF.

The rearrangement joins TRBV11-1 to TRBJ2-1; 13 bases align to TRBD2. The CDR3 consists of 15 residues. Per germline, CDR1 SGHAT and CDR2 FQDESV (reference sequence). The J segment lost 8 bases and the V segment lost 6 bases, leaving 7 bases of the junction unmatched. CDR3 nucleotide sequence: TGTGCCAGCAGAGAAACTAGCGGGAGGGACGATGAGCAGTTCTTC. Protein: CASRETSGRDDEQFF. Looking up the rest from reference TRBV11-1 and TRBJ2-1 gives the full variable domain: EAEVAQSPRYKITEKSQAVAFWCDPISGHATLYWYRQILGQGPELLVQFQDESVVDDSQLPKDRFSAERLKGVDSTLKIQPAELGDSAMYLCASRETSGRDDEQFFGPGTRLTVL.

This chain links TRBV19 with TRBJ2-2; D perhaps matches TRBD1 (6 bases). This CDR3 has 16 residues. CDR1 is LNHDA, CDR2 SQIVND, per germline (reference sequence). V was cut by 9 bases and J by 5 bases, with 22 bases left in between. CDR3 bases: TGTGCCAGCGGTGAGGTAGCGCCGACAGGAACCGGGGAGCTGTTTTTT. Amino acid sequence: CASGEVAPTGTGELFF.

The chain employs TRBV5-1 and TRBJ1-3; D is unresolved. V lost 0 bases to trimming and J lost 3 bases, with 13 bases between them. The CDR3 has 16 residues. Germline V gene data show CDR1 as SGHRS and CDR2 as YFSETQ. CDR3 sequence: CASSLGLPRDGNTIYF. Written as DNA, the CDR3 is TGCGCCAGCAGCTTGGGACTCCCTCGGGATGGAAACACCATATATTTT.

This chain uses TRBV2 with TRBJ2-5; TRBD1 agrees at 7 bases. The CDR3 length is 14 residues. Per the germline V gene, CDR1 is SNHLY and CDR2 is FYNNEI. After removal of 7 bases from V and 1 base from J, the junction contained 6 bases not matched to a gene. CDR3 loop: CASTPGQIQETQYF. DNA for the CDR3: TGTGCCAGCACCCCGGGACAGATCCAAGAGACCCAGTACTTC.

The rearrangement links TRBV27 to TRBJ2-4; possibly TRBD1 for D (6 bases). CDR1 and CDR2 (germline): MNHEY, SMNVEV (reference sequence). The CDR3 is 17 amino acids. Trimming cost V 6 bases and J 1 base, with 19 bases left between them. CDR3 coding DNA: TGTGCCAGCAGGGGGGACAAGACCATTTCGGCCAAAAACATTCAGTACTTC. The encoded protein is CASRGDKTISAKNIQYF.

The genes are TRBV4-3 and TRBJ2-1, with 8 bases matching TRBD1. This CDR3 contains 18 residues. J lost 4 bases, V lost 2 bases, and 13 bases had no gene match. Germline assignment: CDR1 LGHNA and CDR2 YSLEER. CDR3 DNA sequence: TGCGCCAGCAGCCAAAGGGGGCATGGACAGGGTCCGTACAATGAGCAGTTCTTC. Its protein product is CASSQRGHGQGPYNEQFF.

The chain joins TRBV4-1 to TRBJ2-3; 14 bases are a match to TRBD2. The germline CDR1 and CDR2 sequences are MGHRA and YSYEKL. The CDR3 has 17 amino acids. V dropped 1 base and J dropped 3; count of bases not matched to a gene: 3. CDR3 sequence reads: CASSQAWTSGRTDTQYF. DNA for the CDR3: TGCGCCAGCAGCCAAGCCTGGACTAGCGGGAGGACAGATACGCAGTATTTT.

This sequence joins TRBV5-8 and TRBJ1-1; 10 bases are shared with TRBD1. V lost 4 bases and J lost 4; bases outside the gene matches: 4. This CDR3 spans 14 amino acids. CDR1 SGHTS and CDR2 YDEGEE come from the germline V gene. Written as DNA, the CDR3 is TGTGCCAGCAGCCTGGGACAGGGGCCCACTGAAGCTTTCTTT. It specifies CASSLGQGPTEAFF.

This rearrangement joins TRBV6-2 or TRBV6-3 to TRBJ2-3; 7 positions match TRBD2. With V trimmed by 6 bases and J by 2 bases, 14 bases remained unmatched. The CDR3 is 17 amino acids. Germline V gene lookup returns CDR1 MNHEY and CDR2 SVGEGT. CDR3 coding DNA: TGTGCCAGCAGCCGATTGCTTGACGGGGGGAACACAGATACGCAGTATTTT. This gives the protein CASSRLLDGGNTDTQYF.